Listed below are T cell receptor beta chains from one sample, sequenced in a study of cytomegalovirus exposure and HLA in healthy donors. TCRdb's table, derived via immunoSEQ multiplex PCR, lists solely in-frame clones and lacks some. The table records 200,000 to 250,000 clones, more than 80% of them present only once. Material: PBMCs. The origin of the receptors is a man aged 30-40 years in good health and CMV-seronegative. CDR3s include the opening cysteine and the closing phenylalanine or tryptophan. A D gene is named only where the DNA matches it firmly. The size field is filled for only some rows; it gives once, few, many or a size class.

clone_size j_call d_call cdr3_length v_call cdr3_nt cdr3_aa
- TRBJ2-3 - 18 TRBV4-1 TGCGCCAGCAGCCAAGCCGGGTCCGATCTACTGCCCACAGATACGCAGTATTTT CASSQAGSDLLPTDTQYF
- TRBJ2-5 - 14 TRBV5-1 TGCGCCAGCAGCTTGGATGCTAGCCTCGGGACCCAGTACTTC CASSLDASLGTQYF
- TRBJ1-2 TRBD1 15 TRBV6-1 TGTGCCAGCAGTGAAGAGGGACAGGGGAACTATGGCTACACCTTC CASSEEGQGNYGYTF
- TRBJ2-7 TRBD2 13 TRBV4-2 TGTGCCAGCAGCCAACCGGGGAGGGAATGGCAGTACTTC CASSQPGREWQYF
- TRBJ2-5 TRBD1 16 TRBV6-1 TGTGCCAGCAGTGTCCAAGACAGGGGCTACCAAGAGACCCAGTACTTC CASSVQDRGYQETQYF
- TRBJ2-7 - 14 TRBV25-1 TGTGCCAGCAGTGGGGGCCTCGGAACCTACGAGCAGTACTTC CASSGGLGTYEQYF
- TRBJ2-2 - 14 TRBV7-9 TGTGCCAGCAGCCTTTCAGGGCTCACCGGGGAGCTGTTTTTT CASSLSGLTGELFF
- TRBJ2-3 TRBD2 17 TRBV5-8 TGTGCCAGCAGCTTGGCCGTAGCGGGGGGCAGCACAGATACGCAGTATTTT CASSLAVAGGSTDTQYF
- TRBJ2-3 - 14 TRBV5-1 TGCGCCAGCTGTAGGCGGGGCAGCACAGATACGCAGTATTTT CASCRRGSTDTQYF
- TRBJ2-2 TRBD1 13 TRBV29-1 TGCAGCGCCCGACAGGGGGGAGCCGGGGAGCTGTTTTTT CSARQGGAGELFF
- TRBJ2-1 TRBD1 12 TRBV10-1 TGCGCCAGCAGTACACGGACAGGGGAGCAGTTCTTC CASSTRTGEQFF
- TRBJ2-1 TRBD2 21 TRBV5-1 TGCGCCAGCAGCTTGCCAACTGACATAGCGGGCGAAGTGGGCTCCTACAATGAGCAGTTCTTC CASSLPTDIAGEVGSYNEQFF
- TRBJ2-7 TRBD2 16 TRBV6-6 TGTGCCAGCAGCGGTGGGGGGGTTTTCCAGACGGGGGAGCAGTACTTC CASSGGGVFQTGEQYF
- TRBJ1-6 - 12 TRBV28 TGTGCCAGCAGTAATCCACAGGTTCCCCTCCACTTT CASSNPQVPLHF
- TRBJ1-6 TRBD1 21 TRBV4-1 TGCGCCAGCAGCCCTTACCCCCGGGACAGAATATCGAGCTCCTATAATTCACCCCTCCACTTT CASSPYPRDRISSSYNSPLHF
- TRBJ2-6 - 11 TRBV4-1 TGCGCCAGCAGCCAGGCCAGCGTCCTGACTTTC CASSQASVLTF
- TRBJ2-3 - 17 TRBV13 TGTGCCAGCAGCTTAATGGTAGCGGACCTGAGGCCAGATACGCAGTATTTT CASSLMVADLRPDTQYF
- TRBJ2-5 TRBD1 15 TRBV18 TGTGCCAGCTCACCGGGACAGTCCTGGGAAGAGACCCAGTACTTC CASSPGQSWEETQYF
- TRBJ2-1 - 13 TRBV11-3 TGTGCCAGCAGCTTAACGGTCTACAATGAGCAGTTCTTC CASSLTVYNEQFF
- TRBJ2-7 - 15 TRBV4-1 TGCGCCAGCAGCCAAGGATTGGGGGGGGGCCACGAGCAGTACTTC CASSQGLGGGHEQYF
- TRBJ2-7 TRBD2 16 TRBV27 TGTGCCAGCACCTCGAACATCAGGACTAGCTACGACGAGCAGTACTTC CASTSNIRTSYDEQYF
few TRBJ2-1 TRBD1 17 TRBV5-1 TGCGCCAGCAGCAACCCCCCCCGGGACAGGGTTAAAAATGAGCAGTTCTTC CASSNPPRDRVKNEQFF
- TRBJ1-1 - 12 TRBV6-1 TGTGCCAGCAGTACTCTAGGGGAGGTGGCTTTCTTT CASSTLGEVAFF
few TRBJ1-4 TRBD1 13 TRBV13 TGTGCCAGCAGAAGAGGGGGCAGTGAAAAACTGTTTTTT CASRRGGSEKLFF
- TRBJ1-5 - 15 TRBV5-1 TGCGCGCGATACAGGGCTCGCCATGGCAATCAGCCCCAGCATTTT CARYRARHGNQPQHF
- TRBJ2-3 TRBD1 17 TRBV5-4 TGTGCCAGCAGCTTCCCTAAACAGGGGACAACCACAGATACGCAGTATTTT CASSFPKQGTTTDTQYF
- TRBJ1-3 TRBD1 15 TRBV13 TGTGCCAGCAGCTTCGGACAGGGCAACGGAAACACCATATATTTT CASSFGQGNGNTIYF
- TRBJ1-3 - 13 TRBV7-8 TGTGCCAGCAGCTTGGGAGGGGGGAACACCATATATTTT CASSLGGGNTIYF
- TRBJ2-3 TRBD2 15 TRBV19 TGTGCCAGTAGCCAGGGCCGGGGGGGACGAAATACGCAGTATTTT CASSQGRGGRNTQYF
- TRBJ1-1 - 16 TRBV28 TGTGCCAGCAGTTCCCAGGGGCAGTTCATGAACACTGAAGCTTTCTTT CASSSQGQFMNTEAFF
- TRBJ2-2 TRBD1 16 TRBV25-1 TGTGCCAGCAGTGCCTCCCCGGGACAGGGGGCCGGGGAGCTGTTTTTT CASSASPGQGAGELFF
- TRBJ2-7 TRBD1 16 TRBV6-1 TGCGCCAGCAGTGGATCGGACAGGGGCAGGGCGAACGAGCAGTACTTC CASSGSDRGRANEQYF
- TRBJ1-4 TRBD1 15 TRBV5-1 TGCGCCAGCAGCCGAATGCAGGGGGCGGGAGAAAAACTGTTTTTT CASSRMQGAGEKLFF
- TRBJ2-2 - 15 TRBV6-6 TGTGCCAGCAGTTACTCTCGCGGGGTCCCCGGGGAGCTGTTTTTT CASSYSRGVPGELFF
- TRBJ2-1 - 15 TRBV27 TGTGCCAGCAGTTGGGGGCATTTTTCCGACAATGAGCAGTTCTTC CASSWGHFSDNEQFF
- TRBJ1-1 - 14 TRBV7-3 TGTGCCAGCAGCTTTGCCGGGACAAGGACTGAAGCTTTCTTT CASSFAGTRTEAFF
- TRBJ2-7 - 14 TRBV4-1 TGCGCCAGCAGTCAATTGTCGTCTTCCTACGAGCAGTACTTC CASSQLSSSYEQYF
- TRBJ2-6 - 15 TRBV7-2 TGTGCCAGCAGGACTAACAGGGCTGGGGCCAACGTCCTGACTTTC CASRTNRAGANVLTF
- TRBJ1-1 - 14 TRBV27 TGTGCCAGCAGGATTACCCCGGGGTCGCCTGAAGCTTTCTTT CASRITPGSPEAFF
- TRBJ2-5 TRBD1 14 TRBV7-2 TGTGCCAGCAGCGTAAGGACAGGGAAAGAGACCCAGTACTTC CASSVRTGKETQYF